This T cell receptor (beta chain) was recovered during a study of cytomegalovirus exposure and HLA in healthy donors. General study points: A missense DCLRE1C variant was associated with V- and J-gene trimming of TCR beta chains in a later analysis, and an independent cohort replicated the association. Judged likely to be a sequencing artifact was a cluster of highly shared sequence variants. CMV antigen specificity was confirmed in vitro for a few CMV-associated chains.

The CDR3 has 17 amino acids. Germline values: CDR1 MNHNS, CDR2 SASEGT. V was clipped by 2 bases and J by 0 bases; unmatched bases: 6. This cohort consisted of healthy bone marrow donors. The PCR contained 60 Vbeta and 13 Jbeta primers. Profiled with immunoSEQ multiplex PCR; TCRdb holds only in-frame clones, not every one. Among under 200,000 clones listed, around 72% were seen once. For this clone: The antigen remains unidentified.

The sequenced sample consisted of PBMCs. The receptor was derived from a man aged 50 to 60 in good health and CMV-seronegative. This chain joins TRBV6-1 and TRBJ2-3, with 9 bases aligning to TRBD2. CDR3 in DNA: TGTGCCAGCAGTGAACGGGGCGGGGGGGCTAGCACAGATACGCAGTATTTT. It yields the protein CASSERGGGASTDTQYF.